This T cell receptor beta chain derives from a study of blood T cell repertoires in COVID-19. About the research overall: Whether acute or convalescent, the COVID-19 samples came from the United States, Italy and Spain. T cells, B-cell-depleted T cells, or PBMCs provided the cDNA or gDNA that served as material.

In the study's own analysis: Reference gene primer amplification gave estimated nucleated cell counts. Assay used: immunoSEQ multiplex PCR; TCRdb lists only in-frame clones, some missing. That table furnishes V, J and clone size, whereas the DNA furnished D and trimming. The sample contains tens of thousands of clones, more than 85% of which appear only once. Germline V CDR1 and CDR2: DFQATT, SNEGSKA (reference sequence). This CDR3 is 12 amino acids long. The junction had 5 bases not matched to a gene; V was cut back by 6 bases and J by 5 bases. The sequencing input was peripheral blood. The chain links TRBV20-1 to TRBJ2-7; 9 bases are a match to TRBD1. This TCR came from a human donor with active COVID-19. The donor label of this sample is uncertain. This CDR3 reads CSASRTGDEQYF. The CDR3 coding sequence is TGCAGTGCCAGTCGGACAGGGGACGAGCAGTACTTC.